One T cell receptor (beta chain) is described in this entry. In the original analysis: Scientists estimated how many nucleated cells there were by amplifying reference gene primers. Measured with immunoSEQ multiplex PCR; TCRdb has only the in-frame clones, and not every one. The DNA was the basis for D and trimming; V, J and clone size are from that table. The table has tens of thousands of clones, about 91% seen once. This sample was taken from a study of blood T cell repertoires in COVID-19. Study-wide background: Samples came from the United States, Italy and Spain, spanning acute and convalescent COVID-19. In each case, the material was cDNA or gDNA derived from T cells, B-cell-depleted T cells, or PBMCs.

The TCR comes from a woman between 50 and 59 years old with acute or convalescent COVID-19. The sequenced sample consisted of peripheral blood.

Written as DNA, the CDR3 is TGTGCCAGCAGCCCCCACGGAGGCGGGGACTACAATGAGCAGTTCTTC. Protein product: CASSPHGGGDYNEQFF. The chain uses TRBV7-2 and TRBJ2-1, with a weak D call TRBD2 (6 bases). There are 16 residues in the CDR3. V was trimmed by 5 bases and J by 3 bases, leaving 17 bases between them. Per germline, CDR1 SGHTA and CDR2 FQGNSA.